This note documents a single T cell receptor (beta chain) sequence. Cohort allocation depended upon clinical history that participants reported. Cohort 3 recovery required two negative PCRs, clearance, or symptom resolution. This CDR3 spans 14 amino acids. CDR1 is SGHTA, CDR2 FQGNSA, per germline. J gave up 1 base and V 5 bases, and 3 bases lay outside the gene matches. In the source study's methods: The assay estimated nucleated cells by amplifying reference gene primers. Measured with immunoSEQ multiplex PCR; TCRdb has only the in-frame clones, and not every one. Clone size and the V and J calls come from that table; the DNA yielded D and trimming. The repertoire holds about 400,000 clones, with roughly nine tenths as singletons. The sample comes from a study of blood T cell repertoires in COVID-19. Study background: The origin of the acute and convalescent COVID-19 samples was the United States, Italy and Spain.

This chain joins TRBV7-2 and TRBJ1-1, with 8 bases lining up with TRBD1. The material sequenced was PBMCs or T cells enriched from blood (not recorded which). This TCR came from a woman in her 30s who had recovered from COVID-19. The CDR3 here is CASSLGTGNTEAFF. CDR3 DNA sequence: TGTGCCAGCAGCCTCGGGACAGGGAACACTGAAGCTTTCTTT.